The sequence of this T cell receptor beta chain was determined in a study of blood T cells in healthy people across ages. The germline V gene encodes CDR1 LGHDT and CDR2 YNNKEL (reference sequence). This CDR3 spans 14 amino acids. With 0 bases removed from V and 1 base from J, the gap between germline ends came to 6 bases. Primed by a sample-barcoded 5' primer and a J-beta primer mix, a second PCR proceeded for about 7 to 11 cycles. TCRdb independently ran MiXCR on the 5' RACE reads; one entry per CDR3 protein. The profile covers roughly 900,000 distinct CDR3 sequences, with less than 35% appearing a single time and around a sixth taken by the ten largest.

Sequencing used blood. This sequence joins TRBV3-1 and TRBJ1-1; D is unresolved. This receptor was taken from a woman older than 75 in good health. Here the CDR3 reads CASSQDKGNTEAFF. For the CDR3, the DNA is TGTGCCAGCAGCCAAGACAAAGGGAACACTGAAGCTTTCTTT.